One and the same sample provided the 30 T cell receptor beta chains below, sequenced in a study of cytomegalovirus exposure and HLA in healthy donors. Amplification used 60 Vbeta primers and 13 Jbeta primers. Here immunoSEQ multiplex PCR was the method, and the copy in TCRdb shows in-frame clones only, minus some. The data show some 87,000 clones, more than 60% seen once. The sequencing sample was made of PBMCs. The receptor set was obtained from a man younger than 35 in good health and CMV-seropositive.

The V gene is TRBV29-1, the J gene TRBJ1-4; the D gene is possibly TRBD1 (5 bases). CDR1 is SQVTM and CDR2 is ANQGSEA in the germline V gene. V was trimmed by 4 bases and J by 5 bases, leaving 8 bases between them. This CDR3 contains 12 residues. CDR3 in amino acids: CSVARVNEKLFF. The CDR3 DNA follows: TGCAGCGTTGCCAGGGTAAATGAAAAACTGTTTTTT.

This chain uses TRBV2 with TRBJ1-1; a weak D match, TRBD1 (6 bases). Germline V gene data show CDR1 as SNHLY and CDR2 as FYNNEI. The CDR3 sequence is 12 residues long. Trimming stripped 3 bases from V and 7 bases from J, with 9 bases between. CDR3 amino acids: CASSERTVEAFF. CDR3 DNA: TGTGCCAGCAGTGAGAGGACAGTTGAAGCTTTCTTT.

This rearrangement joins TRBV5-1 to TRBJ2-5; TRBD1 aligns across 7 bases. Trimming cost V 3 bases and J 1 base; bases outside gene matches: 6. The germline V gene has CDR1 SGHRS and CDR2 YFSETQ. This CDR3 has 15 amino acids. CDR3 protein: CASSSPRTGQETQYF. The CDR3 DNA sequence: TGCGCCAGCAGCTCACCTAGGACAGGCCAAGAGACCCAGTACTTC.

The chain joins TRBV18 to TRBJ2-5; 12 bases map to TRBD2. From germline, CDR1 is KGHSH and CDR2 LQKENI. CDR3 length equals 15 residues. Losses at the gene ends were 8 bases for V and 3 bases for J; bases not matched to a gene: 7. CDR3: CASRERTSGKETQYF. In DNA, the CDR3 is TGTGCCAGCCGGGAGCGGACTAGCGGGAAAGAGACCCAGTACTTC.

The V and J genes are TRBV13 and TRBJ2-2, with D maybe TRBD2 (5 bases). CDR3 length: 15 amino acids. The germline V gene has CDR1 PRHDT and CDR2 FYEKMQ (reference sequence). Deletions cut 6 bases from V and 0 bases from J, with 11 bases between. In nucleotides, the CDR3 is TGTGCCAGCAGAACTGGACTCCCGAACACCGGGGAGCTGTTTTTT. Translated: CASRTGLPNTGELFF.

The rearrangement links TRBV10-3 to TRBJ2-3, with unresolved D. Trimming shortened V by 3 bases and J by 4 bases, and 8 bases separated the two germline ends. The CDR3 is 13 amino acids. Germline V gives CDR1 ENHRY, CDR2 SYGVKD. This chain's CDR3 is CAISDARADTQYF. The CDR3 DNA is TGTGCCATCAGTGACGCCCGGGCAGATACGCAGTATTTT.

This sequence joins TRBV5-4 and TRBJ2-7; TRBD2 matches at 11 bases. The junction had 9 bases not matched to a gene; V was cut back by 1 base and J by 6 bases. The CDR3 totals 16 residues. Germline loops: CDR1 SGHNT, CDR2 YYREEE (reference sequence). DNA for the CDR3: TGTGCCAGCAGCTTGACTAGCGGGAGTTTGGCTGGCGAGCAGTACTTC. It specifies CASSLTSGSLAGEQYF.

The chain couples TRBV6-5 to TRBJ2-7, with 8 positions matching TRBD2. Germline V lookup: CDR1 MNHEY, CDR2 SVGAGI. The CDR3 has 14 residues. V was clipped by 6 bases and J by 2 bases; unmatched bases: 6. This CDR3 reads CASRTRAGAYEQYF. CDR3 DNA sequence: TGTGCCAGCAGAACCAGAGCGGGAGCCTACGAGCAGTACTTC.

This chain links TRBV25-1 with TRBJ2-7; the D gene is possibly TRBD2 (5 bases). This CDR3 comprises 14 residues. V lost 3 bases and J 3 bases, leaving 12 bases between the germline ends. Per the germline V gene, CDR1 is MGHDK and CDR2 is SYGVNS. CDR3 DNA sequence: TGTGCCAGCAGTGATCCGTCCGGGGTCTACGAGCAGTACTTC. Translating it yields CASSDPSGVYEQYF.

The rearrangement links TRBV5-1 to TRBJ2-2; 7 nucleotides match TRBD2. The germline CDR1 and CDR2 sequences are SGHRS and YFSETQ. The trim removed 2 bases at V and 3 bases at J, leaving 4 bases unmatched. The CDR3 is made up of 15 amino acids. CDR3 sequence (DNA): TGCGCCAGCAGCTTACAGACTAGCCACACCGGGGAGCTGTTTTTT. This sequence encodes CASSLQTSHTGELFF. Using reference TRBV5-1 and TRBJ2-2 for the parts outside the CDR3, the full variable domain is KAGVTQTPRYLIKTRGQQVTLSCSPISGHRSVSWYQQTPGQGLQFLFEYFSETQRNKGNFPGRFSGRQFSNSRSEMNVSTLELGDSALYLCASSLQTSHTGELFFGEGSRLTVL.

This chain connects TRBV28 to TRBJ1-5; TRBD1 agrees at 9 bases. Germline-derived CDR1 and CDR2 are MDHEN and SYDVKM. The CDR3 sequence is 15 residues long. V gave up 2 bases and J gave up 4 bases; unmatched junction bases: 3. This CDR3 is CASSLGGQGNQPQHF. CDR3 nucleotide sequence: TGTGCCAGCAGTTTAGGCGGACAGGGGAATCAGCCCCAGCATTTT.

This chain joins TRBV14 and TRBJ2-2, with TRBD2 matching 10 bases. Germline-derived CDR1 and CDR2 are SGHDN and FVKESK. The CDR3 length is 16 residues. V dropped 5 bases and J dropped 0; count of bases not matched to a gene: 3. CDR3: CASSGLAAANTGELFF. Written as DNA, the CDR3 is TGTGCCAGCAGCGGACTAGCGGCCGCGAACACCGGGGAGCTGTTTTTT.

The chain couples TRBV18 to TRBJ1-1, with no clear D. Trimming stripped 3 bases from V and 3 bases from J, with 8 bases between. The CDR3 covers 13 residues. Germline V gene sequence: CDR1 KGHSH, CDR2 LQKENI. For the CDR3, the DNA is TGTGCCAGCTCACCTGAGGCCTACACTGAAGCTTTCTTT. It yields the protein CASSPEAYTEAFF.

This chain links TRBV4-2 with TRBJ2-5, with 11 bases identical to TRBD2. This CDR3 has 19 amino acids. Germline values: CDR1 LGHNA, CDR2 YNFKEQ. V shed 1 base, J shed 4 bases, and the junction held 14 bases outside the gene matches. The CDR3 nucleotides are TGTGCCAGCAGCCAAGGTAGCGGGAGGGCGCGCGCTGGGGGAGAGACCCAGTACTTC. This translates into CASSQGSGRARAGGETQYF.

The J gene is TRBJ1-1, the V gene TRBV25-1; 7 bases align to TRBD1. This CDR3 comprises 11 residues. V lost 7 bases and J lost 9; bases outside the gene matches: 5. Germline V gene lookup returns CDR1 MGHDK and CDR2 SYGVNS. CDR3 sequence (DNA): TGTGCCAGCATCAGACAGGGCAAAGCTTTCTTT. It translates to CASIRQGKAFF.

V usage is TRBV6-1 and J usage is TRBJ1-1, with 8 bases fitting TRBD1. Per germline, CDR1 MNHNS and CDR2 SASEGT. The CDR3 loop spans 13 amino acids. The junction had 8 bases not matched to a gene; V was cut back by 11 bases and J by 3 bases. The CDR3 loop reads CAGKTGADTEAFF. DNA of the CDR3: TGTGCCGGAAAGACAGGGGCGGACACTGAAGCTTTCTTT.

J is TRBJ1-2 and V is TRBV7-9; the match to TRBD1 covers 7 bases. Germline V gene sequence: CDR1 SEHNR, CDR2 FQNEAQ (reference sequence). V lost 5 bases to trimming and J lost 1 base; unmatched junction nucleotides: 7. The CDR3 consists of 15 residues. The CDR3 sequence: CASSGTVAFNYGYTF. Here the CDR3 DNA reads TGTGCCAGCAGCGGGACAGTAGCCTTTAACTATGGCTACACCTTC.

V is TRBV11-2 and J is TRBJ1-4; tentatively, D is TRBD1 (5 bases). V lost 4 bases, J lost 3 bases, and 15 bases lay in between. The germline V gene has CDR1 SGHAT and CDR2 FQNNGV. This CDR3 has 16 amino acids. CDR3 amino acids: CASSSYKGRANEKLFF. Written as DNA, the CDR3 is TGTGCCAGCAGCTCATACAAGGGGCGCGCTAATGAAAAACTGTTTTTT.

This rearrangement joins TRBV9 to TRBJ2-1; 11 bases are a match to TRBD2. Germline trimming cut 4 bases from V and 6 bases from J; bases unmatched to any gene: 6. CDR3 length: 15 residues. Per the germline V gene, CDR1 is SGDLS and CDR2 is YYNGEE. The CDR3 DNA reads as TGTGCCAGCAGCCACGGGACTAGCGGAACCAATGAGCAGTTCTTC. It specifies CASSHGTSGTNEQFF.

The V call is TRBV7-8, the J call TRBJ2-5; 11 positions match TRBD2. V lost 3 bases to trimming and J lost 5 bases; unmatched junction nucleotides: 11. This CDR3 spans 17 amino acids. From germline, CDR1 is SGHVS and CDR2 FQNEAQ. The CDR3 coding sequence is TGTGCCAGCAGCTTTGCAACTAGCGGGAGTATTGGGGAGACCCAGTACTTC. This encodes CASSFATSGSIGETQYF.

In the case of this clone: Germline is not matched at one junction end, which may reflect a read error. V is TRBV29-1 and J is TRBJ1-2, with D maybe TRBD1 (6 bases). This CDR3 region has 11 residues. Germline V gene lookup returns CDR1 SQVTM and CDR2 ANQGSEA. The CDR3 nucleotides are TGCAGCGTTGTGGGGGCTGACAGAGGTGGGTTC. It codes for CSVVGADRGGF.

The V gene is TRBV6-4, the J gene TRBJ1-1, with D maybe TRBD1 (5 bases). The CDR3 runs 13 residues. The V gene lost 5 bases and the J gene lost 3 bases, with 10 bases spanning the gap. Per the germline V gene, CDR1 is MRHNA and CDR2 is SNTAGT. CDR3 protein: CASSSGIYTEAFF. The CDR3 DNA sequence: TGTGCCAGCAGTTCAGGGATTTACACTGAAGCTTTCTTT.

The chain carries TRBV19 and TRBJ2-1; 7 bases are a match to TRBD1. The germline V gene encodes CDR1 LNHDA and CDR2 SQIVND (reference sequence). The CDR3 is 12 amino acids. The V and J ends lost 1 base and 12 bases, in that order; junction bases with no gene match: 3. The CDR3 bases are TGTGCCAGTAGTATAGGGGGGACAGCGCAGTTCTTC. As protein: CASSIGGTAQFF.

This clone was counted a few times. The chain employs TRBV28 and TRBJ1-5; 7 bases map to TRBD1. The germline CDR1 and CDR2 sequences are MDHEN and SYDVKM. This CDR3 is built from 14 residues. The V gene end was trimmed by 4 bases and the J gene end by 2 bases; junction bases not matched to a gene: 2. CDR3 protein: CASSYTGGNQPQHF. The DNA of the CDR3 is TGTGCCAGCAGTTACACAGGGGGCAATCAGCCCCAGCATTTT.

This clone has a single count. This chain links TRBV11-3 with TRBJ2-1; tentative D call: TRBD2 (7 bases). The CDR3 loop spans 15 amino acids. Per germline, CDR1 SGHNT and CDR2 YENEEA. The V end lost 0 bases, the J end lost 7 bases, and 13 bases lay between the germline ends. The CDR3 spells CASSLEGGAGNEQFF. DNA of the CDR3: TGTGCCAGCAGCTTAGAGGGGGGGGCAGGGAATGAGCAGTTCTTC.

The chain links TRBV18 to TRBJ2-5; 8 nucleotides align to TRBD1. The CDR3 is made up of 14 amino acids. CDR1 is KGHSH and CDR2 is LQKENI in the germline V gene. Trimming took 6 bases from V and 5 from J; bases not matched to a gene: 8. CDR3 in DNA: TGTGCCAGCTCCCCTCGGACAGGGCACGAGACCCAGTACTTC. It yields the protein CASSPRTGHETQYF.

This chain connects TRBV19 to TRBJ2-1; D perhaps matches TRBD2 (6 bases). Germline V lookup: CDR1 LNHDA, CDR2 SQIVND (reference sequence). This CDR3 spans 14 amino acids. Between the trimmed V and J ends, which lost 5 bases and 3 bases, there was a span of 11 bases. In nucleotides, the CDR3 is TGTGCCAGTAGTGTCCGGGGACTCTACAATGAGCAGTTCTTC. Translation: CASSVRGLYNEQFF.

This chain links TRBV6-5 with TRBJ1-2; 8 nucleotides align to TRBD1. J lost 7 bases, V lost 6 bases, and 10 bases had no gene match. Germline V CDR1 and CDR2: MNHEY, SVGAGI. The CDR3 spans 14 residues. CDR3 sequence (DNA): TGTGCCAGCAGGAACCCAGGGGGCATTAGTGGCTACACCTTC. Its translation is CASRNPGGISGYTF.

This clone showed up just a few times. The V gene is TRBV28, the J gene TRBJ1-5; 8 bases align to TRBD1. The CDR3 contains 14 residues. The ends lost 8 bases at V and 5 bases at J; junction bases unmatched: 8. Per the germline V gene, CDR1 is MDHEN and CDR2 is SYDVKM. CDR3 residues: CASGAGQGDQPQHF. As DNA, the CDR3 is TGTGCCAGCGGAGCTGGACAGGGAGATCAGCCCCAGCATTTT.

The chain recombines TRBV19 with TRBJ1-5; TRBD1 aligns across 8 bases. With 5 bases clipped from V and 4 bases from J, the junction kept 4 bases outside the gene matches. Germline V lookup: CDR1 LNHDA, CDR2 SQIVND (reference sequence). CDR3 length: 14 residues. The CDR3 coding sequence is TGTGCCAGTAGTCCCCGGACAGGGAATCAGCCCCAGCATTTT. Translating it yields CASSPRTGNQPQHF.